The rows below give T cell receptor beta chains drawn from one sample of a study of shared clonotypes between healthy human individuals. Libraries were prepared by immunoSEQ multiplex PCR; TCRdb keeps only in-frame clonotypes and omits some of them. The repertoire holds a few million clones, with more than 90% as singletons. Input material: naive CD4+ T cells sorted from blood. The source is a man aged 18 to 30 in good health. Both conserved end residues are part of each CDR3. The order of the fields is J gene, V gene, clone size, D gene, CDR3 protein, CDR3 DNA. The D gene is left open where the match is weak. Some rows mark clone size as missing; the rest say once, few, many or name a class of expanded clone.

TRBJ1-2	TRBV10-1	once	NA	CASSSTPFYGYTF	TGCGCCAGCAGTTCCACACCGTTTTATGGCTACACCTTC
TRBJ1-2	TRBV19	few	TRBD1	CASSPGTEIYGYTF	TGTGCCAGTAGTCCCGGGACAGAGATATATGGCTACACCTTC
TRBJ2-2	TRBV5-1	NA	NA	CATSTGGGTGELFF	TGCGCCACCTCGACAGGAGGCGGCACCGGGGAGCTGTTTTTT
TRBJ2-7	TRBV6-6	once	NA	CASSYSRTSEQYF	TGTGCCAGCAGTTACTCGAGGACGAGTGAGCAGTACTTC
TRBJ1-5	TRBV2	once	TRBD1	CASSVADRVPYSNQPQHF	TGTGCCAGCAGTGTTGCGGACAGGGTCCCTTATAGCAATCAGCCCCAGCATTTT
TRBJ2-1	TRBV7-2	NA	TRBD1	CASSLTGGYNEQFF	TGTGCCAGCAGCTTGACAGGGGGCTACAATGAGCAGTTCTTC
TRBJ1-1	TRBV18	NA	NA	CASSPKDTHNTEAFF	TGTGCCAGCTCACCCAAAGACACACATAACACTGAAGCTTTCTTT
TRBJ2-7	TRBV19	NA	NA	CASSDRRFYEQYF	TGTGCCAGTAGTGACAGGAGATTCTACGAGCAGTACTTC
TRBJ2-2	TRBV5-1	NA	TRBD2	CASSLVPAGGTGELFF	TGCGCCAGCAGCTTGGTTCCAGCGGGAGGGACCGGGGAGCTGTTTTTT
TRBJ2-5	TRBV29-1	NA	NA	CSAGRGYQETQYF	TGCAGCGCCGGGCGGGGCTACCAAGAGACCCAGTACTTC